A few counts support the clone carrying this T cell receptor (beta chain). What it recognizes is unknown. Combining iRepertoire HTBI primers with Arm-PCR of CDR3 regions, the authors built TCR beta libraries. Via MiXCR, TCRdb re-called the multiplex PCR reads, giving one row per CDR3 protein. Here the sample spans around 240,000 distinct CDR3 sequences, around 19% being singletons. CDR1 and CDR2 (germline): LNHDA, SQIVND (reference sequence). V was pared by 0 bases and J by 7 bases, with 16 bases between. The CDR3 is 16 amino acids. The data were taken from a study of regulatory T cells in long-lasting Graves disease. Study overall: Freshly diagnosed Graves' patients had used antithyroid drugs for under 3 months.

Described time point: newly diagnosed GD, antithyroid drugs for less than 3 months. From PBMCs, RNA was extracted and then used to make the TCR library. Study findings and constraints: Possibly, too few samples lowered accuracy.

The sample was also reused in another study, on T cells in Graves' hyperthyroidism and ophthalmopathy.

This clonotype was sampled from a woman aged 25 to 39 with Graves disease. This specimen consisted of peripheral blood mononuclear cells (PBMCs), obtained at new diagnosis, from a patient treated with antithyroid drugs. The chain combines TRBV19 with TRBJ2-1; tentative D call: TRBD1 (6 bases). CDR3 bases: TGTGCCAGTAGTATAGAAACCGCCGTAGGGGGTAATGAGCAGTTCTTC. Its protein product is CASSIETAVGGNEQFF.